This T cell receptor (beta chain) was profiled in a study of vaccination and CD4 T cells after COVID-19. The CDR3 sequence is 19 residues long. Trimming at V came to 0 bases and at J to 2 bases, leaving 15 bases not matched to a gene. Germline-derived CDR1 and CDR2 are DFQATT and SNEGSKA (reference sequence). As for treatment: roughly 11-day PBMC culture with coronavirus spike peptide pools or control peptides (ViraFEST assay). It was on days 3 and 7 that half the medium was replaced with fresh IL-2 medium. An Oncomine TCR Beta short-read assay was used to sequence the DNA from cultured CD4+ T cells. Via MiXCR, TCRdb re-called the PCR reads, giving one row per CDR3 protein. The table has around 12,000 distinct CDR3 sequences, about 32% seen once. By sample fraction, this clonotype is medium-sized. The antigen is undetermined.

The chain links TRBV20-1 to TRBJ1-5; 8 bases line up with TRBD1. This sample comprised CD4+ T cells from blood, cultured in vitro, obtained before SARS-CoV-2 vaccination. The receptor was isolated from a human donor who received a COVID-19 vaccine. CDR3 region: CSARDDDRGEEFGNQPQHF. For the CDR3, the DNA is TGCAGTGCTAGAGACGATGACAGGGGAGAGGAGTTTGGCAATCAGCCCCAGCATTTT.